Listed here are 9 T cell receptor beta chains from one sample, sequenced in a study of response to subunit inactivated influenza vaccine. Each CDR3 protein is one row after TCRdb ran MiXCR on the RT-PCR reads. The sample yields around 850,000 distinct CDR3 sequences, about a fifth seen once. The sequencing used PBMCs from blood, collected 5 days after vaccination. The receptor set was obtained from a man aged 45-65 years who received an inactivated influenza vaccine.

V usage is TRBV7-9 and J usage is TRBJ2-7; D uncertain. The V end lost 1 base, the J end lost 0 bases, and 7 bases lay between the germline ends. Looked up from germline, CDR1 is SEHNR and CDR2 is FQNEAQ (reference sequence). CDR3 length: 14 residues. The chain's CDR3 is CASSLDPNSYEQYF. In nucleotides, the CDR3 is TGTGCCAGCAGCTTAGATCCGAACTCCTACGAGCAGTACTTC.

The rearrangement links TRBV27 to TRBJ2-7; the match to TRBD2 covers 9 bases. This CDR3 region has 16 residues. Unmatched junction bases numbered 14, after V lost 6 bases and J lost 5 bases. From germline, CDR1 is MNHEY and CDR2 SMNVEV (reference sequence). The CDR3 region has the DNA TGTGCCAGCAGCCGCGTATACGGGACTAGCTTCCACGAGCAGTACTTC. Amino acid sequence: CASSRVYGTSFHEQYF.

The chain joins TRBV25-1 to TRBJ2-1, with a weak D call TRBD1 (6 bases). In germline, CDR1 is MGHDK, CDR2 SYGVNS. The CDR3 runs to 13 residues. V was cut by 8 bases and J by 8 bases, with 16 bases left in between. CDR3 sequence reads: CASGLAQGHEQFF. CDR3 coding DNA: TGTGCCAGCGGTTTAGCACAGGGACATGAGCAGTTCTTC.

The chain has TRBV20-1 and TRBJ2-5; D may be TRBD1 or TRBD2 (5 bases each). In germline, CDR1 is DFQATT, CDR2 SNEGSKA (reference sequence). V was shortened by 3 bases and J by 5 bases, with 10 bases between the two germline ends. The CDR3 consists of 12 residues. Here the CDR3 reads CSASVGRETQYF. The CDR3 nucleotides read TGCAGTGCTAGTGTGGGACGGGAGACCCAGTACTTC.

In this sample, this clonotype turned up a few times. The rearrangement uses TRBV11-2 and TRBJ2-4; D is ambiguous. V gave up 3 bases and J gave up 8 bases, with 14 bases separating them. Germline CDR1 and CDR2: SGHAT and FQNNGV. CDR3 length: 14 amino acids. As DNA, the CDR3 is TGTGCCAGCAGCTTCCGGACCCCTAAGGACATTCAGTACTTC. The encoded protein is CASSFRTPKDIQYF.

The chain is built from TRBV12-3 or TRBV12-4 and TRBJ2-4, with 11 nucleotides matching TRBD2. CDR3 size: 13 residues. V shed 6 bases, J shed 8 bases, and the junction held 3 bases outside the gene matches. The CDR3 sequence: CASRTSGVDIQYF. CDR3 nucleotides: TGTGCCAGCAGGACTAGCGGGGTGGACATTCAGTACTTC.

This clonotype was picked up a small number of times. The V and J genes are TRBV7-8 and TRBJ1-4, with TRBD1 matching 7 bases. The CDR3 runs to 15 residues. Germline CDR1 is SGHVS and CDR2 is FQNEAQ. J gave up 8 bases and V 9 bases, and 15 bases lay outside the gene matches. Here the CDR3 reads CASSALGGLDEKLFF. For the CDR3, the DNA is TGTGCCAGTTCGGCGTTAGGGGGCCTTGACGAAAAACTGTTTTTT.

V gene TRBV20-1 combines with J gene TRBJ2-7, with D possibly TRBD2 on 5 matching bases. V dropped 8 bases and J dropped 1 base, with 12 bases sitting between them. CDR3 size: 12 residues. Germline V gene sequence: CDR1 DFQATT, CDR2 SNEGSKA (reference sequence). This CDR3 is CSSYGNSYEQYF. The CDR3 nucleotides read TGCAGTTCCTACGGGAATTCCTACGAGCAGTACTTC.

This clonotype was recorded many times. The chain has TRBV29-1 and TRBJ2-3; D is uncertain. The CDR3 has 15 residues. Germline V CDR1 and CDR2: SQVTM, ANQGSEA. Trimming removed 6 bases from V and 5 bases from J, with 21 bases in between. Here the CDR3 reads CSVPRLDPTKDTQYF. Written as DNA, the CDR3 is TGCAGCGTCCCCCGCCTAGACCCGACCAAAGATACGCAGTATTTT.